This entry lists 11 T cell receptor beta chains sequenced from one sample in a study of regulatory T cells in long-lasting Graves disease. Time point reported: newly diagnosed GD, antithyroid drugs for less than 3 months. Following extraction of RNA from PBMCs, that RNA was used to make the TCR library. Sequencing libraries for TCR beta were prepared with iRepertoire HTBI primers and Arm-PCR of CDR3 regions. TCRdb redid the calling of the multiplex PCR reads with MiXCR, one entry per CDR3 protein. The table lists around 230,000 distinct CDR3 sequences, approximately 20% of them singletons. The sequences come from peripheral blood mononuclear cells (PBMCs), collected at new diagnosis, from a patient treated with antithyroid drugs. The receptor set was obtained from a female donor with Graves disease.

The table lists this clonotype with many counts. This rearrangement joins TRBV11-2 to TRBJ2-1, with D possibly matching TRBD1 (6 bases). The germline V and J ends were trimmed by 6 bases and 8 bases, with 23 bases remaining between them. Germline V gene data show CDR1 as SGHAT and CDR2 as FQNNGV. The CDR3 spans 16 residues. The CDR3 is CASRLGAPIISDEQFF. The CDR3 DNA is TGTGCCAGCAGGCTGGGGGCGCCAATAATTTCGGATGAGCAGTTCTTC.

This clonotype turned up a few times. The J gene is TRBJ1-5, the V gene TRBV4-1, with a possible D match to TRBD1 (5 bases). The CDR3 length is 19 residues. With 0 bases removed from V and 0 bases from J, the gap between germline ends came to 18 bases. Per germline, CDR1 MGHRA and CDR2 YSYEKL. DNA for the CDR3: TGCGCCAGCAGCCAAGACCGGAGGGGACGCGGTGATAGCAATCAGCCCCAGCATTTT. Protein sequence: CASSQDRRGRGDSNQPQHF.

This clonotype was seen repeatedly, ten times or more. The chain employs TRBV7-8 and TRBJ2-5, with 12 bases that match TRBD2. Per germline, CDR1 SGHVS and CDR2 FQNEAQ. The ends lost 1 base at V and 5 bases at J; junction bases unmatched: 8. The CDR3 is 17 amino acids. CDR3 coding DNA: TGTGCCAGCAGCTTAGGACTAGCGGGAGCTAATAGGGAGACCCAGTACTTC. This translates into CASSLGLAGANRETQYF. The full variable domain, with the rest looked up from reference TRBV7-8 and TRBJ2-5, is GAGVSQSPRYKVAKRGQDVALRCDPISGHVSLFWYQQALGQGPEFLTYFQNEAQLDKSGLPSDRFFAERPEGSVSTLKIQRTQQEDSAVYLCASSLGLAGANRETQYFGPGTRLLVL.

This clonotype appeared once. CDR3 coding DNA: TGTGCCACCAGTGATTGGGGGGGCGGCACCCGGAGCTCCTATAATTCACCCCTCCACTTT. Translated, it gives CATSDWGGGTRSSYNSPLHF. The rearrangement uses TRBV24-1 and TRBJ1-6; D is perhaps TRBD1 (6 bases). CDR3 length: 20 residues. V was cut by 2 bases and J by 0 bases, with 19 bases left in between. Per the germline V gene, CDR1 is KGHDR and CDR2 is SFDVKD.

This clonotype was counted at least ten times. CDR3 sequence (DNA): TGCAGTGCTAGAGGGGGGGACATACAAGAGACCCAGTACTTC. Translation gives CSARGGDIQETQYF. The chain joins TRBV20-1 to TRBJ2-5; either TRBD1 or TRBD2 may fit D (6 bases each). The germline V gene encodes CDR1 DFQATT and CDR2 SNEGSKA (reference sequence). The CDR3 has 14 amino acids. Deletions cut 1 base from V and 2 bases from J, with 11 bases between.

This clonotype was detected ten times or more. J is TRBJ1-2 and V is TRBV13; no clear D gene. CDR3 length: 14 residues. Looked up from germline, CDR1 is PRHDT and CDR2 is FYEKMQ (reference sequence). Trimming took off 5 bases at V and 9 bases at J, with 19 bases between the two ends. In DNA form, the CDR3 reads TGTGCCAGCAGCGCCCCGGGTAGGACGGGGAGCTACACCTTC. As protein: CASSAPGRTGSYTF.

This clonotype has ten or more counts. In DNA form, the CDR3 reads TGTGCCACCAGCCCCGACATTAATGAAAAACTGTTTTTT. Encoded protein: CATSPDINEKLFF. J is TRBJ1-4 and V is TRBV15, with D unresolved. The germline V gene encodes CDR1 LNHNV and CDR2 YYDKDF (reference sequence). Between the trimmed V and J ends, which lost 5 bases and 4 bases, there was a span of 8 bases. The CDR3 contains 13 residues.

This clonotype was recorded many times. The V gene is TRBV3-1, the J gene TRBJ2-1; no reliable D call. Germline CDR1 and CDR2: LGHDT and YNNKEL (reference sequence). CDR3 length: 12 amino acids. V lost 0 bases and J 9 bases, leaving 6 bases between the germline ends. As DNA, the CDR3 is TGTGCCAGCAGCCAAGAGGGCTTTGAGCAGTTCTTC. It is translated as CASSQEGFEQFF.

This clonotype was observed many times. The rearrangement links TRBV12-3 or TRBV12-4 to TRBJ1-3, with D perhaps TRBD1 (5 bases). CDR3 size: 16 residues. V lost 5 bases, J lost 0 bases, and 14 bases lay in between. The CDR3: CASSPGRGNSGNTIYF. The CDR3 region has the DNA TGTGCCAGCAGTCCGGGACGGGGTAACTCTGGAAACACCATATATTTT.

This clonotype has at least ten counts. The rearrangement links TRBV11-2 to TRBJ1-4; the D is unclear. V lost 1 base, J lost 8 bases, and 11 bases lay in between. The CDR3 runs to 14 residues. Germline CDR1 reads SGHAT; CDR2 reads FQNNGV. CDR3 residues: CASSLGLMPEKLFF. The DNA for the CDR3 is TGTGCCAGCAGCTTAGGCCTAATGCCGGAAAAACTGTTTTTT.

This clonotype has at least ten counts. The chain uses TRBV12-3 or TRBV12-4 and TRBJ2-5, with D unclear. The CDR3 loop spans 14 amino acids. Trimming shortened V by 6 bases and J by 0 bases, and 11 bases separated the two germline ends. The CDR3 nucleotides are TGTGCCAGCAGGGACGGGTCCCACCAAGAGACCCAGTACTTC. This translates into CASRDGSHQETQYF.